The entry that follows covers one T cell receptor beta chain sequence. Its antigen is undetermined. The sample belongs to a study of shared clonotypes between healthy human individuals. Findings of the study overall: A few donors had roughly 5% of their naive CD4 clonotypes in common.

Replicate PCRs run on sorted subsets employed 150 to 250 ng DNA, approximately 30,000 T cell genomes. Assay used: immunoSEQ multiplex PCR; TCRdb lists only in-frame clones, some missing. Of some 1 million clones in the sample, 60% to 80% were seen once. It was into CD45RA+ naive and CD45RA-negative memory subsets that the CD4+ cells were split. Sequencing was done on a sample of memory CD4+ T cells sorted from blood. Subset: CD45RA-negative fraction. The origin of this receptor is a young man in good health.

CDR3 nucleotides: TGTGCCAGCAGTTCTTCCGGGACATCTAACTACGAGCAGTACTTC. Protein: CASSSSGTSNYEQYF. The chain recombines TRBV6-6 with TRBJ2-7, with D maybe TRBD1 (6 bases). Trimming pared 4 bases from V and 3 bases from J, leaving 16 bases between. The CDR3 spans 15 residues. Germline CDR1 and CDR2: MNHNY and SVGAGI (reference sequence).